Sequencing of this TCR beta chain was carried out in a study of long-term antiretroviral therapy in people with HIV. Study details: The oldest specimens predate the 2015 immediate-ART recommendation by about a decade.

Survey level was the resolution at which the v3.0 immunoSEQ assay ran. Libraries were prepared by immunoSEQ multiplex PCR; TCRdb keeps only in-frame clonotypes and omits some of them. Seen here are about 24,000 clones, 65% to 90% observed once, and the top ten hold roughly 16%. The CDR3 consists of 17 residues. Germline V gives CDR1 SNHLY, CDR2 FYNNEI. The V gene end was trimmed by 4 bases and the J gene end by 0 bases; junction bases not matched to a gene: 3. Before DNA extraction, 1-10 million cryopreserved PBMC were held in the samples. This clonotype was obtained from a woman between 18 and 29 years old with HIV. The starting material was unsorted PBMCs, obtained at the start of antiretroviral therapy, before treatment. The chain links TRBV2 to TRBJ2-1; 13 nucleotides align to TRBD2. CDR3 nucleotide sequence: TGTGCCAGCAGTGGTGGGACTAGCGGGGCCTCCTACAATGAGCAGTTCTTC. Translated: CASSGGTSGASYNEQFF.